Each of the 22 T cell receptor beta chains below was sequenced from the same sample in a study of shared clonotypes between healthy human individuals. The repertoire was sequenced with immunoSEQ multiplex PCR; TCRdb's copy has only in-frame clones and lacks some. The table shows a few hundred thousand clones, with 65% occurring only once. The specimen sequenced was memory CD4+ T cells sorted from blood. Documented subset: CD45RA-negative fraction. These receptors were collected from a man aged 30 to 39 in good health.

The genes are TRBV15 and TRBJ1-4; D gene unclear. Per the germline V gene, CDR1 is LNHNV and CDR2 is YYDKDF (reference sequence). The ends were cut back, 0 bases at V and 5 bases at J, with 7 bases in the middle. The CDR3 is made up of 14 amino acids. CDR3 region: CATSREGHNEKLFF. In DNA, the CDR3 is TGTGCCACCAGCAGAGAAGGGCACAATGAAAAACTGTTTTTT.

V is TRBV7-6 and J is TRBJ2-1, with 9 bases aligning to TRBD2. The CDR3 extends over 17 amino acids. V dropped 5 bases and J dropped 3; count of bases not matched to a gene: 11. The germline V gene has CDR1 SGHVS and CDR2 FNYEAQ. This CDR3 reads CASSQSNSGRNYNEQFF. The DNA for the CDR3 is TGTGCCAGCAGCCAATCCAATAGCGGGAGAAACTACAATGAGCAGTTCTTC.

The rearrangement joins TRBV27 to TRBJ1-3; D is possibly TRBD1 (5 bases). V was trimmed by 1 base and J by 10 bases, leaving 20 bases between them. The CDR3 runs to 16 residues. Germline V gene sequence: CDR1 MNHEY, CDR2 SMNVEV (reference sequence). CDR3 protein: CASSLLDSGSIGTIYF. The DNA for the CDR3 is TGTGCCAGCAGTTTATTAGACAGCGGAAGTATAGGAACCATATATTTT.

The chain couples TRBV7-2 to TRBJ2-3; 7 bases line up with TRBD2. V was pared by 7 bases and J by 0 bases, with 7 bases of the junction left unmatched. The germline V gene encodes CDR1 SGHTA and CDR2 FQGNSA. The CDR3 covers 15 residues. CDR3 sequence: CASTSRTRSTDTQYF. The DNA of the CDR3 is TGTGCCAGCACCTCCCGGACTAGGAGCACAGATACGCAGTATTTT.

This sequence joins TRBV5-1 and TRBJ2-3; no firm D call. Between the trimmed V and J ends, which lost 0 bases and 3 bases, there was a span of 8 bases. The CDR3 is 14 residues long. Germline V gives CDR1 SGHRS, CDR2 YFSETQ. The CDR3 DNA reads as TGCGCCAGCAGCTTGGTTGTCGGGACAGATACGCAGTATTTT. This encodes CASSLVVGTDTQYF.

V usage is TRBV25-1 and J usage is TRBJ2-3, with 9 bases lining up with TRBD1. CDR1 is MGHDK, CDR2 SYGVNS, per germline. This CDR3 contains 18 residues. Losses at the gene ends were 4 bases for V and 2 bases for J; bases not matched to a gene: 13. The CDR3 region is CASSGAPIDRGNTDTQYF. The CDR3 DNA follows: TGTGCCAGCAGTGGAGCACCTATAGACAGGGGGAACACAGATACGCAGTATTTT.

This clone occurred a few times. J is TRBJ2-2 and V is TRBV2; D may match TRBD1 or TRBD2 (5 bases each). The CDR3 runs to 14 residues. Germline V CDR1 and CDR2: SNHLY, FYNNEI. V was cut by 6 bases and J by 7 bases, with 15 bases left in between. The CDR3 nucleotides read TGTGCCAGCAGCGGGGACGGTTGGAACGGGGAGCTGTTTTTT. Translation gives CASSGDGWNGELFF.

This clone was observed once. The same CDR3 also results from other DNA sequences found in this sample. The gene calls are TRBV28 and TRBJ1-4; unclear D gene. Per germline, CDR1 MDHEN and CDR2 SYDVKM. CDR3 length: 13 amino acids. Trimming pared 11 bases from V and 4 bases from J, leaving 14 bases between. The CDR3 sequence is CAVETALNEKLFF. DNA for the CDR3: TGTGCCGTCGAAACAGCCCTTAATGAAAAACTGTTTTTT. The full variable domain, rest sourced from reference TRBV28 and TRBJ1-4, is DVKVTQSSRYLVKRTGEKVFLECVQDMDHENMFWYRQDPGLGLRLIYFSYDVKMKEKGDIPEGYSVSREKKERFSLILESASTNQTSMYLCAVETALNEKLFFGSGTQLSVL.

The chain employs TRBV6-4 and TRBJ2-3, with 9 bases aligning to TRBD1. The length of the CDR3 is 14 residues. CDR1 is MRHNA, CDR2 SNTAGT, per germline. J was trimmed by 1 base and V by 4 bases; bases with no gene match: 0. The CDR3 loop is CASSGTGGTDTQYF. The DNA of the CDR3 is TGTGCCAGCAGTGGGACAGGGGGCACAGATACGCAGTATTTT.

This rearrangement joins TRBV6-1 to TRBJ2-3, with TRBD2 identical over 9 bases. J lost 3 bases, V lost 4 bases, and 11 bases had no gene match. This CDR3 region has 17 residues. Germline assignment: CDR1 MNHNS and CDR2 SASEGT. Here the CDR3 reads CASSGSSGSSRTDTQYF. The CDR3 bases are TGTGCCAGCAGTGGGAGTAGCGGGAGTTCAAGAACAGATACGCAGTATTTT.

The chain is built from TRBV5-1 and TRBJ2-1; D is possibly TRBD2 (6 bases). The length of the CDR3 is 15 residues. Trimming stripped 0 bases from V and 4 bases from J, with 11 bases between. From germline, CDR1 is SGHRS and CDR2 YFSETQ. As DNA, the CDR3 is TGCGCCAGCAGCTTGGTGGCGGGGTTATACAATGAGCAGTTCTTC. It codes for CASSLVAGLYNEQFF.

This rearrangement joins TRBV5-6 to TRBJ2-1; possibly TRBD2 for D (6 bases). The CDR3 spans 16 residues. Trimming stripped 2 bases from V and 7 bases from J, with 19 bases between. The germline gives CDR1 SGHDT, CDR2 YYEEEE. DNA of the CDR3: TGTGCCAGCAGCTTAAATAGGCTAGATGGAGGGAATGAGCAGTTCTTC. Protein sequence: CASSLNRLDGGNEQFF.

This clone occurred once. The V gene is TRBV7-2, the J gene TRBJ2-1; D call uncertain. Germline V lookup: CDR1 SGHTA, CDR2 FQGNSA. Trimming stripped 3 bases from V and 9 bases from J, with 6 bases between. This CDR3 contains 11 residues. The CDR3 loop reads CASSLIAEQFF. The DNA of the CDR3 is TGTGCCAGCAGCTTGATAGCTGAGCAGTTCTTC.

This clone was counted a few times. DNA of the CDR3: TGTGCCAGCAGCTACGGACGGGAGACCCTACTTTACAATGAGCAGTTCTTC. Its protein is CASSYGRETLLYNEQFF. V is TRBV25-1 and J is TRBJ2-1, with D maybe TRBD2 (6 bases). Germline V CDR1 and CDR2: MGHDK, SYGVNS. With 6 bases removed from V and 4 bases from J, the gap between germline ends came to 22 bases. This CDR3 is 17 amino acids long.

Comment on this clone: With only one base between it and a far larger clone, this is likely a read error. V usage is TRBV10-2 and J usage is TRBJ2-1; the D gene is possibly TRBD1 (6 bases). Trimming took off 7 bases at V and 5 bases at J, with 15 bases between the two ends. This CDR3 comprises 14 residues. Germline CDR1 WSHSY, CDR2 SAAADI. CDR3 DNA: TGCGCCAGCATAGATAGGGGGTTCCACAATGAGCAGTTCTTC. This codes for CASIDRGFHNEQFF.

This clone is a singleton in its sample. V and J are TRBV19 and TRBJ2-2, with D tentatively TRBD1 or TRBD2 (5 bases each). V gave up 8 bases and J gave up 5 bases, with 18 bases separating them. Per the germline V gene, CDR1 is LNHDA and CDR2 is SQIVND (reference sequence). The CDR3 is 15 amino acids. The CDR3 reads CASDPGDPRTGELFF. The CDR3 DNA is TGTGCCAGTGACCCCGGGGACCCGAGAACCGGGGAGCTGTTTTTT.

This chain uses TRBV2 with TRBJ1-2; 12 bases are a match to TRBD1. CDR1 and CDR2 (germline): SNHLY, FYNNEI. J gave up 3 bases and V 7 bases, and 6 bases lay outside the gene matches. The CDR3 covers 15 residues. CDR3 region: CASKGTGGRDYGYTF. DNA for the CDR3: TGTGCCAGCAAGGGGACAGGGGGCCGAGACTATGGCTACACCTTC.

The J gene is TRBJ2-7, the V gene TRBV5-1; D not resolved. From germline, CDR1 is SGHRS and CDR2 YFSETQ. There are 17 residues in the CDR3. The V and J ends lost 4 bases and 0 bases respectively, with 20 bases between them. DNA for the CDR3: TGCGCCAGCAGCCTTGGCGTAGGTCTCTCCTACTCCTACGAGCAGTACTTC. This gives the protein CASSLGVGLSYSYEQYF.

The chain employs TRBV5-4 and TRBJ2-1; 8 nucleotides agree with TRBD2. The CDR3 is 14 amino acids. V shed 2 bases and J 7 bases; nucleotides not matched to a gene: 5. The germline V gene has CDR1 SGHNT and CDR2 YYREEE (reference sequence). CDR3 DNA sequence: TGTGCCAGCAGCTTCGCGGGAGGCTCGAATGAGCAGTTCTTC. It yields the protein CASSFAGGSNEQFF.

The rearrangement links TRBV27 to TRBJ2-4; 8 nucleotides agree with TRBD1. V dropped 2 bases and J dropped 4; count of bases not matched to a gene: 7. CDR1 and CDR2 from the germline V gene are MNHEY and SMNVEV (reference sequence). The CDR3 contains 16 residues. The CDR3 bases are TGTGCCAGCAGTTTACGGCCGGGACAGGTTAAAAACATTCAGTACTTC. Translated, it gives CASSLRPGQVKNIQYF.

Only a few counts were recorded for this clone. The chain combines TRBV15 with TRBJ1-5; D not certain. Germline V gives CDR1 LNHNV, CDR2 YYDKDF (reference sequence). V lost 5 bases and J 7 bases, leaving 12 bases between the germline ends. This CDR3 contains 13 residues. This CDR3 reads CATSVQLRQPQHF. CDR3 coding DNA: TGTGCCACCAGCGTTCAACTTAGGCAGCCCCAGCATTTT.

The chain couples TRBV7-8 to TRBJ2-2, with D maybe TRBD2 (6 bases). The CDR3 length is 15 residues. Germline loops: CDR1 SGHVS, CDR2 FQNEAQ. Trimming took 4 bases from V and 5 from J, leaving 14 bases between them. CDR3 sequence reads: CASSSKGEATGELFF. The CDR3 DNA is TGTGCCAGCAGCTCGAAAGGGGAGGCAACCGGGGAGCTGTTTTTT.